This entry describes one T cell receptor beta chain. Stated time point: baseline pretreatment blood. The treatment here: 15 Gy SBRT to primary tumor, nephrectomy 4 weeks later. Blood was sampled at baseline, 2 weeks and 4 weeks after SBRT. The data originate from a study of radiation and T cells in renal cell carcinoma. For the study at large: Nephrectomy followed 15 Gy stereotactic body radiation by 4 weeks.

The protocol was immunoSEQ multiplex PCR, while the TCRdb copy is restricted to in-frame clones and leaves out a portion. The sample has 130,000 to 150,000 clones, about 88% seen once; the top ten hold around 11%. Germline-derived CDR1 and CDR2 are MGHDK and SYGVNS. The V gene end was trimmed by 5 bases and the J gene end by 0 bases; junction bases not matched to a gene: 8. The CDR3 is made up of 16 amino acids. The chain links TRBV25-1 to TRBJ2-5; 8 bases are shared with TRBD2. This clonotype was obtained from a woman aged 45-59 years with renal cell carcinoma. Sequences were derived from blood, sampled from a patient whose treatment included radiotherapy and nephrectomy. The CDR3 reads CASSTGLAAYQETQYF. The CDR3 DNA reads as TGTGCCAGCAGTACCGGACTAGCTGCGTACCAAGAGACCCAGTACTTC.